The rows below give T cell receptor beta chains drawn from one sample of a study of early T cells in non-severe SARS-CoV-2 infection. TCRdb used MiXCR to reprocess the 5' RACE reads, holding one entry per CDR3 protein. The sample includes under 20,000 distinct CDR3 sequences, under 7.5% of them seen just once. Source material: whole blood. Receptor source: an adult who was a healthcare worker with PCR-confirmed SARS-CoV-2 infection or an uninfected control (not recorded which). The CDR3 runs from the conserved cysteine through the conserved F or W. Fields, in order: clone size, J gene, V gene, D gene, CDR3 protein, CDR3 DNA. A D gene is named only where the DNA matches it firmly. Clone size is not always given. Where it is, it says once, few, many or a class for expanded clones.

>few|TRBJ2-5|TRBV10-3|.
CAISTDQETQYF
TGTGCCATCAGTACAGACCAAGAGACCCAGTACTTC
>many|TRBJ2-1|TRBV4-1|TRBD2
CASSQVAGAYNEQFF
TGCGCCAGCAGCCAAGTAGCGGGAGCCTACAATGAGCAGTTCTTC
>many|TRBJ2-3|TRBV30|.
CAWSGLGDTQYF
TGTGCCTGGAGTGGGCTGGGAGATACGCAGTATTTT
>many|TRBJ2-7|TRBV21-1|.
CASRSWGVAGTSYEQYF
TGTGCCAGCAGGTCCTGGGGGGTAGCGGGAACGTCCTACGAGCAGTACTTC
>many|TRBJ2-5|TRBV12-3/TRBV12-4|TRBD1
CASSSGQGETQYF
TGTGCCAGCAGCTCCGGACAGGGGGAGACCCAGTACTTC
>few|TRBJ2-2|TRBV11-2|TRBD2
CASSRNAGEITGELFF
TGTGCCAGCAGCCGGAACGCGGGAGAGATTACCGGGGAGCTGTTTTTT
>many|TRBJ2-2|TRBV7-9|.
CASSLSGADTGELFF
TGTGCCAGCAGCTTATCTGGGGCGGACACCGGGGAGCTGTTTTTT
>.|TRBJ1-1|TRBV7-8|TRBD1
CASSSDDRVEAFF
TGTGCCAGCAGCTCAGATGACAGGGTTGAAGCTTTCTTT
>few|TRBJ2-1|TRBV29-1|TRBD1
CSVAWDSLNEQFF
TGCAGCGTCGCCTGGGACAGCCTTAATGAGCAGTTCTTC
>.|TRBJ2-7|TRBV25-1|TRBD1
CASSGTGQVYEQYF
TGTGCCAGCAGTGGTACGGGACAGGTCTACGAGCAGTACTTC
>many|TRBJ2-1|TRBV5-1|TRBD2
CASSSWTSSYWEQFF
TGCGCCAGCAGCTCATGGACTAGTTCCTATTGGGAGCAGTTCTTC
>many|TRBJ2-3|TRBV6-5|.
CASRSGWVTGTDTQYF
TGTGCCAGCCGATCAGGCTGGGTCACTGGCACAGATACGCAGTATTTT
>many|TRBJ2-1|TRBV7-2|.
CASSFGLIGDNEQFF
TGTGCCAGCAGCTTTGGGCTGATAGGGGACAATGAGCAGTTCTTC
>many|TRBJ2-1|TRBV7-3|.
CASSSGQVGGDEQFF
TGTGCCAGCAGCTCCGGACAGGTGGGGGGAGATGAGCAGTTCTTC
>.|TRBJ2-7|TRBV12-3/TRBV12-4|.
CASSLMGGKAAYEQYF
TGTGCCAGCAGTTTAATGGGGGGCAAGGCGGCCTACGAGCAGTACTTC
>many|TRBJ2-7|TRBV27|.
CASSRDGASYEQYF
TGTGCCAGCAGTCGGGACGGGGCCTCCTACGAGCAGTACTTC
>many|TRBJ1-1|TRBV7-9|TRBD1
CASRKNSGQGATEAFF
TGTGCCAGCAGAAAAAACTCCGGACAGGGGGCCACTGAAGCTTTCTTT
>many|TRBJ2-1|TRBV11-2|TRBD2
CASSWSGTSGQFSYNEQFF
TGTGCCAGCAGCTGGTCCGGGACTAGCGGGCAATTCTCCTACAATGAGCAGTTCTTC
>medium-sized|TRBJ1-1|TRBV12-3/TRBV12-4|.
CASHRGTEAFF
TGTGCCAGTCACCGGGGTACGGAAGCTTTCTTT
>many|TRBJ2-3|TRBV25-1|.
CASSEGTETITDTQYF
TGTGCCAGCAGTGAGGGAACAGAAACTATCACAGATACGCAGTATTTT
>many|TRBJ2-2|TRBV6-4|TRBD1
CASSSGQGPITGELFF
TGTGCCAGCAGCTCGGGACAGGGGCCTATCACCGGGGAGCTGTTTTTT
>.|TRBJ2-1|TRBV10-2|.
CASSLTRNEQFF
TGCGCCAGCAGCCTTACTAGAAATGAGCAGTTCTTC
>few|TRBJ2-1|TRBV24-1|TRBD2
CATSDPRAGGPYNEQFF
TGTGCCACCAGTGACCCCCGGGCGGGAGGGCCCTACAATGAGCAGTTCTTC
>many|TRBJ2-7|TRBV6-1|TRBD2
CASSEGWEGYEQYF
TGTGCCAGCAGTGAAGGGTGGGAGGGCTACGAGCAGTACTTC
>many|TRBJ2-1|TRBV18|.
CASSSSGRGSYNEQFF
TGTGCCAGCTCATCGTCCGGGCGGGGCTCCTACAATGAGCAGTTCTTC
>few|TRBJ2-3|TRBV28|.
CASSFGFRVVPGHTDTQYF
TGTGCCAGCAGTTTTGGCTTCAGGGTCGTTCCGGGCCACACAGATACGCAGTATTTT
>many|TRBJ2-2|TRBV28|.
CASSGGGELFF
TGTGCCAGCAGTGGGGGAGGGGAGCTGTTTTTT
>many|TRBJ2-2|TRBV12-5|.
CASGSGSNTGELFF
TGTGCTAGTGGTTCTGGGAGCAACACCGGGGAGCTGTTTTTT
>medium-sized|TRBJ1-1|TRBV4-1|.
CASSQDRDSFPSGAFF
TGCGCCAGCAGCCAAGATCGTGACTCGTTCCCCAGTGGAGCTTTCTTT
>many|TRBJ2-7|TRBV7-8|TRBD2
CASSFSLSGSPYEQYF
TGTGCCAGCAGCTTTTCCCTTAGCGGGAGCCCCTACGAGCAGTACTTC
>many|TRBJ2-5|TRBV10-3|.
CAIRTDQETQYF
TGTGCCATCCGGACAGACCAAGAGACCCAGTACTTC
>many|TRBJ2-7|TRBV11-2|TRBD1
CASSPIGRQGNRAYEQYF
TGTGCCAGCAGCCCAATAGGCCGACAGGGGAATAGGGCCTACGAGCAGTACTTC
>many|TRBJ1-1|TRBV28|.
CASIQLNAFF
TGTGCCAGCATTCAGTTGAACGCTTTCTTT
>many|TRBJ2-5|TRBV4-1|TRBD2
CASSQLTSGEGTQYF
TGCGCCAGCAGCCAATTGACTAGCGGTGAAGGGACCCAGTACTTC
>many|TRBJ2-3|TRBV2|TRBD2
CASRVGLDHSPDTQYF
TGTGCCAGCAGGGTTGGACTAGACCATTCACCAGATACGCAGTATTTT
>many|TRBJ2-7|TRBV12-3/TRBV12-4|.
CASSLKYEQYF
TGTGCCAGCAGTTTAAAGTACGAGCAGTACTTC
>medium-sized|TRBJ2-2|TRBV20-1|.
CSAALTGTGGTGELFF
TGCAGTGCTGCACTGACCGGGACCGGAGGCACCGGGGAGCTGTTTTTT
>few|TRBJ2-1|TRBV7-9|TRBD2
CASSFQGTSGYNEQFF
TGTGCCAGCAGCTTTCAGGGGACTAGCGGATACAATGAGCAGTTCTTC
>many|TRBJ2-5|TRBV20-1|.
CSARDWAQETQYF
TGCAGTGCTAGAGATTGGGCACAAGAGACCCAGTACTTC
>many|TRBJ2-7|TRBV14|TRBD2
CASSLSGKSSYEQYF
TGTGCCAGCAGCCTTAGCGGGAAGAGCTCCTACGAGCAGTACTTC
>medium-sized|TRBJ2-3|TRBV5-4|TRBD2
CASSFKRESTDTQYF
TGTGCCAGCAGCTTTAAGCGGGAGAGTACAGATACGCAGTATTTT